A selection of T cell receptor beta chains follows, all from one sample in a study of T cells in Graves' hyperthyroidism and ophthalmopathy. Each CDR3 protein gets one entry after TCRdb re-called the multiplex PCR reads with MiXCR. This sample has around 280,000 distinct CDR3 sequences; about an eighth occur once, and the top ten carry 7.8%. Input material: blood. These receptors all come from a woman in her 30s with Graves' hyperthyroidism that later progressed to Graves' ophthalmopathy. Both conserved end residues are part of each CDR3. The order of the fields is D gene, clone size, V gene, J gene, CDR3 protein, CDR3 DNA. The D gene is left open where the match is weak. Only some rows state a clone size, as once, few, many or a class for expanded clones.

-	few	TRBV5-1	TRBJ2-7	CASSSASGVGEQYF	TGCGCCAGCAGCTCTGCCTCAGGGGTCGGCGAGCAGTACTTC
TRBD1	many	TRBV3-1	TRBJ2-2	CASSQARTGGTGELFF	TGTGCCAGCAGCCAAGCCCGGACAGGGGGCACCGGGGAGCTGTTTTTT
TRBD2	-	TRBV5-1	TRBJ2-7	CASSPHLATSHEQYF	TGCGCCAGCAGCCCCCACCTAGCGACTAGCCACGAGCAGTACTTC
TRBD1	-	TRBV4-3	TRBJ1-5	CASSLTGGSKPQHF	TGCGCCAGCAGCCTTACAGGGGGAAGCAAGCCCCAGCATTTT
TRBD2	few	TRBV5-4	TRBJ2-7	CASSSSRENYEQYF	TGTGCCAGCAGCTCGTCGCGGGAGAACTACGAGCAGTACTTC
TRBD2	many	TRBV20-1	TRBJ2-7	CSARDGMAGGFHEQYF	TGCAGTGCTAGAGATGGGATGGCGGGAGGCTTCCACGAGCAGTACTTC
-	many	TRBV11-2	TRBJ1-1	CASSPPRGMHTEAFF	TGTGCCAGCAGCCCCCCTCGGGGCATGCACACTGAAGCTTTCTTT
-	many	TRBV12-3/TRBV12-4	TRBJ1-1	CASSFGGYRNTEAFF	TGTGCCAGCAGTTTTGGGGGGTATCGGAACACTGAAGCTTTCTTT
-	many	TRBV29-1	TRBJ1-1	CSVEGQAGPEAFF	TGCAGCGTTGAAGGTCAGGCCGGCCCTGAAGCTTTCTTT
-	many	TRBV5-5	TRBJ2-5	CASSLGPSTAGTQYF	TGTGCCAGCAGCTTGGGACCTAGCACCGCTGGGACCCAGTACTTC
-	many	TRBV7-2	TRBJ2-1	CASSLQTSSYNEQFF	TGTGCCAGCAGCTTACAAACTAGCTCCTACAATGAGCAGTTCTTC
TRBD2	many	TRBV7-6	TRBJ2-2	CATGAGDGELFF	TGTGCCACGGGAGCGGGAGACGGGGAGCTGTTTTTT
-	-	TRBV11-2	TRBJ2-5	CASSFIGTKAETQYF	TGTGCCAGCAGCTTCATAGGGACAAAGGCAGAGACCCAGTACTTC
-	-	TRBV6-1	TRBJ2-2	CASSSGRGHTGELFF	TGTGCCAGCAGTTCGGGTCGGGGACACACCGGGGAGCTGTTTTTT
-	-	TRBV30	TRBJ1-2	CAWSVRGEYGYTF	TGTGCCTGGAGTGTACGAGGGGAGTACGGCTACACCTTC
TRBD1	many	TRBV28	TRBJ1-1	CASSFVNYKQGLLRTEAFF	TGTGCCAGCAGTTTTGTGAACTATAAACAGGGGCTCCTAAGGACTGAAGCTTTCTTT
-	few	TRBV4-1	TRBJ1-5	CASSQESVNQPQHF	TGCGCCAGCAGCCAAGAAAGCGTAAATCAGCCCCAGCATTTT
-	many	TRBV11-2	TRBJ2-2	CASSLSAGRVNTGELFF	TGTGCCAGCAGCTTATCCGCGGGGCGGGTCAACACCGGGGAGCTGTTTTTT
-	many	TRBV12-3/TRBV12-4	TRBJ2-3	CASSARGSTDTQYF	TGTGCCAGCAGCGCTAGGGGTAGCACAGATACGCAGTATTTT
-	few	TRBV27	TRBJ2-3	CASSLWQGDTQYF	TGTGCCAGCAGTTTGTGGCAGGGAGATACGCAGTATTTT
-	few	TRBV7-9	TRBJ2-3	CASSLGGDSTDTQYF	TGTGCCAGCAGCTTAGGGGGGGATAGCACAGATACGCAGTATTTT
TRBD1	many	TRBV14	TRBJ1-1	CASSEQGAGTEAFF	TGTGCCAGCAGCGAACAGGGGGCTGGCACTGAAGCTTTCTTT
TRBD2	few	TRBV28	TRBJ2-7	CASSLGSGGAYEQYF	TGTGCCAGCAGTTTAGGTAGCGGGGGGGCCTACGAGCAGTACTTC
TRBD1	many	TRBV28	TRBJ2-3	CASQGQGLTDTQYF	TGTGCCAGCCAGGGACAGGGACTGACAGATACGCAGTATTTT
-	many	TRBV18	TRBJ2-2	CASSPAASSRRELFF	TGTGCCAGCTCACCAGCCGCTAGCAGTCGTCGGGAGCTGTTTTTT
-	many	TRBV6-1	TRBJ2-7	CASSEARFYEQYF	TGTGCCAGCAGTGAAGCGAGGTTCTACGAGCAGTACTTC
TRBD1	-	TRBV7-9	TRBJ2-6	CASSLASGQGAGANVLTF	TGTGCCAGCAGCTTAGCGTCGGGACAGGGGGCAGGGGCCAACGTCCTGACTTTC
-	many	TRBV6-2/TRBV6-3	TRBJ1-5	CASSSPQGNQPQHF	TGTGCCAGCAGTTCCCCACAGGGAAATCAGCCCCAGCATTTT
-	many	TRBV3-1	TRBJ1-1	CASSQDQNSLNTEAFF	TGTGCCAGCAGCCAAGATCAGAACAGCCTGAACACTGAAGCTTTCTTT
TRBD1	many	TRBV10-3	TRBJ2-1	CAISDGQEHNEQFF	TGTGCCATCAGTGACGGACAGGAACACAATGAGCAGTTCTTC
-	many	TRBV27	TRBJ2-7	CASSLRRSSYEQYF	TGTGCCAGCAGTTTAAGGAGAAGCTCCTACGAGCAGTACTTC
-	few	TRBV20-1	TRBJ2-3	CSASGVGSGTFTDTQYF	TGCAGTGCTTCAGGGGTGGGGAGCGGGACTTTCACAGATACGCAGTATTTT
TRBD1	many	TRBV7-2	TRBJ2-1	CASSPGQVLYNEQFF	TGTGCCAGCAGCCCGGGACAGGTCCTATACAATGAGCAGTTCTTC
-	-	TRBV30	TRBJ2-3	CAWSGGGAGADTQYF	TGTGCCTGGAGTGGGGGCGGGGCTGGGGCAGATACGCAGTATTTT
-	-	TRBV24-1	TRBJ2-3	CATSDLTTDTQYF	TGTGCCACCAGTGATTTGACGACAGATACGCAGTATTTT
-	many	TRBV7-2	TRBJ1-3	CASSPFEAGHGNTIYF	TGTGCCAGCAGCCCCTTCGAAGCTGGGCATGGAAACACCATATATTTT
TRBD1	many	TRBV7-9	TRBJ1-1	CASSLPQGAIWYTEAFF	TGTGCCAGCAGCTTACCTCAGGGGGCGATTTGGTACACTGAAGCTTTCTTT
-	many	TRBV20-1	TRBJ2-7	CSARNLRGGEQYF	TGCAGTGCCCGAAACCTAAGGGGGGGCGAGCAGTACTTC
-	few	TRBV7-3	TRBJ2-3	CASSRTGSADTQYF	TGTGCCAGCAGCAGAACCGGGAGCGCAGATACGCAGTATTTT
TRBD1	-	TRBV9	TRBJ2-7	CASSVAPTGPYEQYF	TGTGCCAGCAGCGTAGCTCCGACAGGGCCATACGAGCAGTACTTC
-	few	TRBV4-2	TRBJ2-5	CASSQVSEETQYF	TGTGCCAGCAGCCAAGTCTCTGAAGAGACCCAGTACTTC
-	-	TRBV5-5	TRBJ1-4	CASSLGPPGATNEKLFF	TGTGCCAGCAGCTTGGGACCACCTGGGGCAACTAATGAAAAACTGTTTTTT